Listed here are 9 T cell receptor beta chains from one sample, sequenced in a study of T cell repertoires in aging, cancer and after chemotherapy. The template was genomic DNA from peripheral blood, not RNA. A mixed TRB-A/B primer pool amplified rearranged TRB by multiplex touch-down PCR. TCRdb processed the multiplex PCR reads anew with MiXCR; each CDR3 protein has one entry. The top ten hold 45% to 60% of the sample, which has approximately 2,900 distinct CDR3 sequences, about a fifth seen once. Input material: blood. The receptor source for this set is a human donor with a solid tumor.

CDR3 coding DNA: TGTGCCAGCAGTGACGAGGTCTCCTACAATGAGCAGTTCTTC. Protein product: CASSDEVSYNEQFF. The chain has TRBV6-4 and TRBJ2-1; D gene uncertain. CDR1 and CDR2 (germline): MRHNA, SNTAGT. The CDR3 is 14 residues long. V dropped 2 bases and J dropped 0 bases, with 5 bases sitting between them.

The chain couples TRBV12-3 or TRBV12-4 to TRBJ1-5, with 9 bases aligning to TRBD1. Trimming at V came to 7 bases and at J to 1 base, leaving 5 bases not matched to a gene. The CDR3 runs to 15 residues. The CDR3 reads CASTLGQGSNQPQHF. The CDR3 nucleotides are TGTGCCAGCACTTTGGGACAGGGAAGCAATCAGCCCCAGCATTTT.

This clonotype is medium-sized within its sample. The chain joins TRBV28 to TRBJ1-1; the D is unclear. The V end was cut by 3 bases, the J end by 6 bases, with 11 bases between. The CDR3 has 13 amino acids. Germline loops: CDR1 MDHEN, CDR2 SYDVKM. CDR3 DNA sequence: TGTGCCAGCAGTTTTTTGGGTCCCGCTGAAGCTTTCTTT. This translates into CASSFLGPAEAFF.

The J gene is TRBJ1-1, the V gene TRBV20-1; D uncertain. Per germline, CDR1 DFQATT and CDR2 SNEGSKA (reference sequence). This CDR3 contains 13 residues. The germline V and J ends were trimmed by 2 bases and 2 bases, with 9 bases remaining between them. The CDR3 DNA follows: TGCAGTGCTAGAAGGATCTCTAACACTGAAGCTTTCTTT. Its protein product is CSARRISNTEAFF.

This clonotype was found once. V is TRBV6-1 and J is TRBJ2-3, with 9 bases identical to TRBD2. The V and J ends lost 0 bases and 9 bases, in that order; junction bases with no gene match: 13. The CDR3 covers 17 residues. The V gene's germline CDR1 is MNHNS and CDR2 SASEGT. As DNA, the CDR3 is TGTGCCAGCAGTGAAGCGTCGGGCGGGGGGGCCCAATTGACGCAGTATTTT. Translating gives CASSEASGGGAQLTQYF.

This clonotype has more than one count but fewer than ten. This chain links TRBV27 with TRBJ1-2, with no clear D. Germline loops: CDR1 MNHEY, CDR2 SMNVEV (reference sequence). The CDR3 has 15 residues. The V end lost 3 bases, the J end lost 4 bases, and 15 bases lay between the germline ends. The CDR3 protein is CASSFYGTPGYGYTF. The CDR3 nucleotides read TGTGCCAGCAGTTTCTACGGAACGCCCGGCTATGGCTACACCTTC.

This clonotype is labeled medium-sized. The chain couples TRBV27 to TRBJ2-1, with a possible D match to TRBD2 (7 bases). Germline CDR1 is MNHEY and CDR2 is SMNVEV (reference sequence). This CDR3 is 12 amino acids long. V was pared by 4 bases and J by 9 bases, with 10 bases between. The CDR3, as DNA: TGTGCCAGCAGTTGGGGGGGCACTGAGCAGTTCTTC. Residues: CASSWGGTEQFF.

This sequence joins TRBV29-1 and TRBJ2-3; D gene unclear. Trimming removed 7 bases at V and 2 bases at J, with 13 bases between. Looked up from germline, CDR1 is SQVTM and CDR2 is ANQGSEA. CDR3 length: 13 amino acids. CDR3 nucleotides: TGCAGCGGGGGAACCCGACCCACAGATACGCAGTATTTT. It translates to CSGGTRPTDTQYF.

This clonotype turned up a few times. The chain employs TRBV11-2 and TRBJ2-7; 8 bases are a match to TRBD1. Germline CDR1 reads SGHAT; CDR2 reads FQNNGV. The CDR3 is made up of 15 amino acids. V dropped 8 bases and J dropped 3; count of bases not matched to a gene: 12. The CDR3 protein is CASRTLRDRFYEQYF. As DNA, the CDR3 is TGTGCCAGCCGCACGCTCCGGGACAGGTTCTACGAGCAGTACTTC.